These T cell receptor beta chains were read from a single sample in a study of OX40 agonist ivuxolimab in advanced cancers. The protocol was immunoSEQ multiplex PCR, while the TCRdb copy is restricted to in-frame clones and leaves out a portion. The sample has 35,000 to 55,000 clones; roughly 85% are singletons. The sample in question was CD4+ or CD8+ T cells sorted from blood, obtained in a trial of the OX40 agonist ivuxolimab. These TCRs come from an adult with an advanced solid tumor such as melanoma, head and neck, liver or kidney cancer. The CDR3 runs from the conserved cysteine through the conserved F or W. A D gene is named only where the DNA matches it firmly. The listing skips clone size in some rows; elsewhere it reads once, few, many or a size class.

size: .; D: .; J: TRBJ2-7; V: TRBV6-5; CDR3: CASSVGTASYEQYF; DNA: TGTGCCAGCAGTGTAGGGACTGCCTCCTACGAGCAGTACTTC
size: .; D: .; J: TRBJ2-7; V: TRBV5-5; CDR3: CASSAGSSYEQYF; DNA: TGTGCCAGCAGCGCAGGAAGCTCCTACGAGCAGTACTTC
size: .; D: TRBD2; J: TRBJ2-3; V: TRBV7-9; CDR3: CASTLPGGISTDTQYF; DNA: TGTGCCAGCACCCTTCCGGGAGGGATTAGCACAGATACGCAGTATTTT
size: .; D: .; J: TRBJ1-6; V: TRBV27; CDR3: CASSFARVGSPLHF; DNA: TGTGCCAGCAGTTTTGCCAGGGTCGGTTCACCCCTCCACTTT
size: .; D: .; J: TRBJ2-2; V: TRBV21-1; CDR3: CASSDFFRGSLRELFF; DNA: TGTGCCAGCAGCGATTTTTTCAGGGGGAGTTTGAGGGAGCTGTTTTTT
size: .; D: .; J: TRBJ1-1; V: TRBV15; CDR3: CATSPPARSPNTEAFF; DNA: TGTGCCACCAGCCCCCCGGCCAGGAGCCCGAACACTGAAGCTTTCTTT
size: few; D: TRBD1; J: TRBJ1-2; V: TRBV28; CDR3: CASRFGQGRNYGYTF; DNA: TGTGCCAGCAGATTTGGACAGGGCAGGAACTATGGCTACACCTTC
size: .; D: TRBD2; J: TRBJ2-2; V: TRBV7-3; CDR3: CASSMTSGRRTGELFF; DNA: TGTGCCAGCAGCATGACTAGCGGGAGGCGGACCGGGGAGCTGTTTTTT
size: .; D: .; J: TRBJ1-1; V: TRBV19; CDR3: CASRLRPINTEAFF; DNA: TGTGCCAGTAGATTGCGACCGATAAACACTGAAGCTTTCTTT
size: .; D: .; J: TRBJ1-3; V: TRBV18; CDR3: CASSPARERNTIYF; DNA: TGTGCCAGCTCACCAGCGCGAGAGCGAAACACCATATATTTT
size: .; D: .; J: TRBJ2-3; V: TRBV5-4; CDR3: CASSSTAWTPQADTQYF; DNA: TGTGCCAGCAGCTCCACCGCCTGGACCCCCCAGGCGGATACGCAGTATTTT
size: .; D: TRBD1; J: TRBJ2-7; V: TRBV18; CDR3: CASSLGTDSYEQYF; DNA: TGTGCCAGCTCACTTGGGACAGACTCCTACGAGCAGTACTTC
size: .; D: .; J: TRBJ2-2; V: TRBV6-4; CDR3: CASSDSGTGELFF; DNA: TGTGCCAGCAGTGACTCGGGCACCGGGGAGCTGTTTTTT
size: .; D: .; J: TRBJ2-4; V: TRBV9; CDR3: CASRQGRVMPKNIQYF; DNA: TGTGCCAGCCGCCAGGGGCGAGTGATGCCCAAAAACATTCAGTACTTC
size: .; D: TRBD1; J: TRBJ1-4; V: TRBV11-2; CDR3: CASSRDRGEKLFF; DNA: TGTGCCAGCAGCCGGGACAGGGGTGAAAAACTGTTTTTT
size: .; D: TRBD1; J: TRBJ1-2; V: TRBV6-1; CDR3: CASSSDRARGYTF; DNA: TGTGCCAGCAGTTCGGACAGGGCTAGGGGCTACACCTTC
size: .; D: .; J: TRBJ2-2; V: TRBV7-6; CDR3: CASSLERPSDRRTGELFF; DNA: TGTGCCAGCAGCTTAGAGAGGCCTAGCGATCGGAGGACCGGGGAGCTGTTTTTT
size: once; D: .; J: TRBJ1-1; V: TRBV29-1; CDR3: CSVQTILNTEAFF; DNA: TGCAGCGTTCAAACTATTTTGAACACTGAAGCTTTCTTT
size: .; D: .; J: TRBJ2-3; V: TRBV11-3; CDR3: CASSLRGRGAADTQYF; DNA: TGTGCCAGCAGCTTACGCGGCAGGGGAGCGGCAGATACGCAGTATTTT
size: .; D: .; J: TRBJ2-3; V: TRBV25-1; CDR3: CASSEEYSTDTQYF; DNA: TGTGCCAGCAGTGAAGAGTACAGCACAGATACGCAGTATTTT
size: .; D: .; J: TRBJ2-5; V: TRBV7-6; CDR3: CASSWTRGNQETQYF; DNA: TGTGCCAGCAGCTGGACCAGAGGCAACCAAGAGACCCAGTACTTC
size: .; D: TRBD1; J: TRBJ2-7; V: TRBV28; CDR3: CASTTGTGGLIEQYF; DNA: TGTGCCAGCACAACCGGGACAGGGGGCCTTATCGAGCAGTACTTC
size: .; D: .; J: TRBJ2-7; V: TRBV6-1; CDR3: CASSEVLSHEQYF; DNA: TGTGCCAGCAGTGAAGTTCTCTCCCACGAGCAGTACTTC
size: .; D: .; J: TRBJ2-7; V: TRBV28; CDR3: CASSLQNSGSYEQYF; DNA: TGTGCCAGCAGTCTCCAAAATTCGGGCTCCTACGAGCAGTACTTC
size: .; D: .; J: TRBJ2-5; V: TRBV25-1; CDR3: CASSEWGREETQYF; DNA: TGTGCCAGCAGTGAATGGGGCAGGGAAGAGACCCAGTACTTC
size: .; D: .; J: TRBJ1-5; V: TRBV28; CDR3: CASSLFAWRWDTRSNQPQHF; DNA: TGTGCCAGCAGTTTATTTGCCTGGCGTTGGGACACCCGTAGCAATCAGCCCCAGCATTTT
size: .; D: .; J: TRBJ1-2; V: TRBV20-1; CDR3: CTTGRNYGYTF; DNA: TGCACCACTGGACGGAACTATGGCTACACCTTC
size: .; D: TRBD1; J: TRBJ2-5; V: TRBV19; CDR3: CATKSRDRGRETQYF; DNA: TGTGCCACCAAAAGCCGTGACAGGGGGAGGGAGACCCAGTACTTC
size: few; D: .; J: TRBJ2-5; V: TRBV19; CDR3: CASSIRWGRGETQYF; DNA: TGTGCCAGTAGTATTAGGTGGGGAAGAGGAGAGACCCAGTACTTC
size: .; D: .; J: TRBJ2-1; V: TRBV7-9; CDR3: CASSLEGRIVSYNEQFF; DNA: TGTGCCAGCAGCTTAGAAGGTAGGATCGTCTCCTACAATGAGCAGTTCTTC
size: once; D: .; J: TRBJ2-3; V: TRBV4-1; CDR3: CASSLTITGMADTQYF; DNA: TGCGCCAGCAGCCTAACAATCACAGGGATGGCAGATACGCAGTATTTT
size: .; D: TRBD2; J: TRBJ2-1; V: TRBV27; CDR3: CASSLGTSGTYNEQFF; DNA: TGTGCCAGCAGTTTGGGCACTAGCGGTACCTACAATGAGCAGTTCTTC
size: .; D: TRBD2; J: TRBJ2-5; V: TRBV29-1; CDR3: CSVVASGGETQYF; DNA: TGCAGCGTTGTCGCTAGCGGAGGGGAGACCCAGTACTTC
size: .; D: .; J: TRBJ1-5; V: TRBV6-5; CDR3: CASRDVSNQPQHF; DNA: TGTGCCAGCCGGGACGTTAGCAATCAGCCCCAGCATTTT